The clone carrying this T cell receptor (beta chain) was counted only a few times. Its cognate antigen is unknown. The CDR3 length is 14 residues. Per the germline V gene, CDR1 is MNHEY and CDR2 is SVGAGI. Trimming pared 5 bases from V and 4 bases from J, leaving 13 bases between. These data are taken from a study of cytomegalovirus exposure and HLA in healthy donors. On the study more broadly: Falling in the Caucasian-associated ancestry cluster were about 83% of 300 to 500 genotyped donors.

The study's findings and limits: Sequencing likely produced, as an artifact, a cluster of highly shared sequence variants.

This PCR relied on a set of 60 Vbeta primers and 13 Jbeta primers. Sequenced by immunoSEQ multiplex PCR; TCRdb stores in-frame clones only, minus some. Seen here are fewer than 200,000 clones, under 9.5% observed once, and the top ten hold about 1.2%. Sequences were obtained from PBMCs. The chain employs TRBV6-5 and TRBJ2-3; TRBD2 might be the D (5 bases). This clonotype was obtained from a woman aged 25 to 39 in good health and CMV-seropositive. The DNA for the CDR3 is TGTGCCAGCAGTCGTCGAAGTAGCGCAGATACGCAGTATTTT. Translated, it gives CASSRRSSADTQYF.